This passage covers 21 T cell receptor beta chains from one sample sequenced in a study of Ad26.COV2.S vaccination and SARS-CoV-2 variants. Treatment specified: around 19 received Ad26.COV2.S at low or high dose, single or two shots; about 5 received placebo; per-sample allocation not given. Repertoires come from day 63 after the first vaccine or placebo injection. Produced via immunoSEQ multiplex PCR; TCRdb's table is partial and in-frame only. This table holds about 330,000 clones, roughly 88% found once. The sequencing here drew on peripheral blood, taken in a trial of Ad26.COV2.S vaccine versus placebo. These receptors all stem from a person aged 18-60 years who received the Ad26.COV2.S COVID-19 vaccine or a placebo.

V and J are TRBV11-3 and TRBJ2-3; D gene unclear. Germline lookup yields CDR1 SGHNT and CDR2 YENEEA. This CDR3 spans 17 amino acids. V gave up 1 base and J gave up 2 bases, with 16 bases separating them. This chain's CDR3 is CASSLGRGDRFTDTQYF. The CDR3 nucleotides read TGTGCCAGCAGCTTAGGACGAGGAGACCGTTTCACAGATACGCAGTATTTT.

This sequence joins TRBV4-1 and TRBJ2-1; D is ambiguous. Trimming took 3 bases from V and 7 from J, leaving 13 bases between them. The CDR3 is made up of 14 amino acids. Germline V gene data show CDR1 as MGHRA and CDR2 as YSYEKL. Here the CDR3 DNA reads TGCGCCAGCAGCCAGGGAATAGCAGAGAATGAGCAGTTCTTC. Protein: CASSQGIAENEQFF.

The V and J genes are TRBV5-5 and TRBJ1-1, with 9 nucleotides matching TRBD1. Trimming cost V 4 bases and J 6 bases; bases outside gene matches: 4. CDR1 is SGHKS, CDR2 YYEKEE, per germline (reference sequence). The CDR3 is 13 amino acids. The chain's CDR3 is CASSPGTGSEAFF. The CDR3 DNA follows: TGTGCCAGCAGCCCCGGGACAGGGTCTGAAGCTTTCTTT.

The J gene is TRBJ2-1, the V gene TRBV18, with TRBD2 as a possible D gene (7 bases). Trimming removed 6 bases from V and 6 bases from J, with 15 bases in between. CDR1 and CDR2 from the germline V gene are KGHSH and LQKENI. The CDR3 runs to 14 residues. This chain's CDR3 is CASSGGGYSNEQFF. The CDR3 DNA is TGTGCCAGCTCGGGAGGGGGATATAGCAATGAGCAGTTCTTC. Looking up the rest from reference TRBV18 and TRBJ2-1 gives the full variable domain: NAGVMQNPRHLVRRRGQEARLRCSPMKGHSHVYWYRQLPEEGLKFMVYLQKENIIDESGMPKERFSAEFPKEGPSILRIQQVVRGDSAAYFCASSGGGYSNEQFFGPGTRLTVL.

The chain recombines TRBV7-9 with TRBJ1-2; no reliable D call. Germline V gene sequence: CDR1 SEHNR, CDR2 FQNEAQ (reference sequence). CDR3 size: 14 residues. V lost 6 bases to trimming and J lost 6 bases, with 17 bases between them. The CDR3 here is CASSPPERVHGYTF. CDR3 sequence (DNA): TGTGCCAGCAGTCCGCCCGAAAGAGTTCATGGCTACACCTTC.

This sequence joins TRBV28 and TRBJ1-5; D unresolved. Germline values: CDR1 MDHEN, CDR2 SYDVKM. CDR3 length equals 14 residues. Trimming removed 3 bases from V and 2 bases from J, with 8 bases in between. The CDR3 nucleotides read TGTGCCAGCAGTTTCGGGGAAGGCAATCAGCCCCAGCATTTT. Its protein product is CASSFGEGNQPQHF.

Here the CDR3 reads CASSPGSGSGNTIYF. CDR3 nucleotide sequence: TGCGCCAGCAGCCCAGGTAGTGGGTCTGGAAACACCATATATTTT. This chain links TRBV5-1 with TRBJ1-3; the D is unclear. The CDR3 length is 15 residues. V was cut by 4 bases and J by 1 base, with 12 bases left in between. Germline loops: CDR1 SGHRS, CDR2 YFSETQ.

The J gene is TRBJ2-6, the V gene TRBV7-9; the D gene is possibly TRBD1 (5 bases). The CDR3 contains 17 residues. Germline V lookup: CDR1 SEHNR, CDR2 FQNEAQ (reference sequence). V shed 3 bases and J shed 0 bases, with 12 bases lying between them. For the CDR3, the DNA is TGTGCCAGCAGCTTCACAGGACAATCCTCTGGGGCCAACGTCCTGACTTTC. Its translation is CASSFTGQSSGANVLTF.

The chain joins TRBV29-1 to TRBJ2-1, with D possibly being TRBD1 or TRBD2 (5 bases each). Germline assignment: CDR1 SQVTM and CDR2 ANQGSEA. This CDR3 is built from 14 residues. V lost 1 base, J lost 6 bases, and 13 bases lay in between. DNA of the CDR3: TGCAGCGTTGAAGGCCGGGTTGGGGGCAATGAGCAGTTCTTC. Its protein product is CSVEGRVGGNEQFF.

The rearrangement links TRBV3-1 (or the pseudogene TRBV3-2) to TRBJ1-6; D uncertain. V was trimmed by 6 bases and J by 0 bases, leaving 9 bases between them. CDR1 is LGHDT, CDR2 YNNKEL, per germline (reference sequence). There are 15 residues in the CDR3. The CDR3 loop is CASSTTSSYNSPLHF. CDR3 DNA: TGTGCCAGCAGTACGACAAGCTCCTATAATTCACCCCTCCACTTT.

V usage is TRBV10-3 and J usage is TRBJ2-7; no clear D gene. Germline V lookup: CDR1 ENHRY, CDR2 SYGVKD. The V and J ends lost 9 bases and 2 bases respectively, with 11 bases between them. This CDR3 comprises 12 residues. CDR3 loop: CAISPTAYEQYV. CDR3 nucleotide sequence: TGTGCCATTTCACCCACAGCCTACGAGCAGTACGTC.

This clone occurred once. The gene calls are TRBV28 and TRBJ1-6; weak D call: TRBD1 (5 bases). The ends were cut back, 6 bases at V and 4 bases at J, with 13 bases in the middle. The CDR3 extends over 15 amino acids. In germline, CDR1 is MDHEN, CDR2 SYDVKM. DNA of the CDR3: TGTGCCAGCAGGCTACAGGACCCATATAATTCACCCCTCCACTTT. Translated: CASRLQDPYNSPLHF.

This chain joins TRBV11-2 and TRBJ2-1; TRBD2 matches at 11 bases. Germline loops: CDR1 SGHAT, CDR2 FQNNGV. This CDR3 comprises 16 residues. J gave up 6 bases and V 4 bases, and 8 bases lay outside the gene matches. This CDR3 is CASSSKLAGDSNEQFF. The CDR3 nucleotides are TGTGCCAGCAGCTCAAAACTAGCGGGGGACTCCAATGAGCAGTTCTTC.

The chain is built from TRBV4-1 and TRBJ1-2; 11 nucleotides agree with TRBD1. The CDR3 covers 21 residues. Trimming removed 4 bases from V and 2 bases from J; junction bases left unmatched: 21. Germline CDR1 reads MGHRA; CDR2 reads YSYEKL. CDR3: CASSLFGSVGQGARPNYGYTF. The CDR3 DNA is TGCGCCAGCAGCCTCTTCGGCTCTGTAGGACAGGGGGCTCGGCCCAACTATGGCTACACCTTC.

This chain uses TRBV7-2 with TRBJ1-2; a weak D match, TRBD1 (6 bases). Germline values: CDR1 SGHTA, CDR2 FQGNSA. This CDR3 has 13 residues. The V gene lost 6 bases and the J gene lost 2 bases, with 10 bases spanning the gap. CDR3 sequence reads: CASSSTGNYGYTF. CDR3 DNA sequence: TGTGCCAGCAGTTCCACAGGGAACTATGGCTACACCTTC.

This chain uses TRBV18 with TRBJ2-7, with TRBD1 matching 7 bases. Germline lookup yields CDR1 KGHSH and CDR2 LQKENI. The ends lost 4 bases at V and 0 bases at J; junction bases unmatched: 3. The CDR3 loop spans 14 amino acids. The CDR3 region is CASSQGDSSYEQYV. CDR3 DNA: TGTGCCAGCTCACAGGGGGACAGCTCCTACGAGCAGTACGTC.

On this clone: The junction does not match germline at one end; this may be a read error. The chain recombines TRBV4-3 with TRBJ2-1; 8 nucleotides line up with TRBD2. Germline assignment: CDR1 LGHNA and CDR2 YSLEER. This CDR3 is built from 17 residues. This CDR3 is CASSQEWAGGGYNEQFF. The CDR3, as DNA: TGCGCCAGCAGTCAAGAATGGGCGGGGGGCGGCTACAATGAGCAGTTCTTC.

This chain connects TRBV7-2 to TRBJ1-2, with D possibly TRBD1 on 5 matching bases. The germline gives CDR1 SGHTA, CDR2 FQGNSA. Trimming removed 2 bases from V and 4 bases from J, with 23 bases in between. The CDR3 sequence is 18 residues long. The CDR3 loop reads CASSLRGMWQGGSYGYTF. In nucleotides, the CDR3 is TGTGCCAGCAGCTTAAGAGGGATGTGGCAGGGAGGATCCTATGGCTACACCTTC.

This clone was seen once. The chain links TRBV7-8 to TRBJ2-2, with 9 nucleotides matching TRBD1. Germline values: CDR1 SGHVS, CDR2 FQNEAQ. The CDR3 length is 17 residues. V dropped 2 bases and J dropped 3; count of bases not matched to a gene: 7. The CDR3 sequence is CASSLPKRDRDTGELFF. DNA for the CDR3: TGTGCCAGCAGCTTACCGAAGCGGGACAGGGACACCGGGGAGCTGTTTTTT.

The rearrangement links TRBV6-2 or TRBV6-3 to TRBJ1-1, with unresolved D. Germline V gene data show CDR1 as MNHEY and CDR2 as SVGEGT. CDR3 size: 13 residues. The germline V and J ends were trimmed by 4 bases and 4 bases, with 10 bases remaining between them. Here the CDR3 reads CASSFQVGTEAFF. Here the CDR3 DNA reads TGTGCCAGCAGTTTCCAGGTAGGCACTGAAGCTTTCTTT.

This clone was observed a single time. The V and J genes are TRBV15 and TRBJ1-5; the match to TRBD1 covers 9 bases. The germline CDR1 and CDR2 sequences are LNHNV and YYDKDF (reference sequence). The CDR3 runs to 16 residues. Germline trimming cut 3 bases from V and 5 bases from J; bases unmatched to any gene: 8. CDR3 DNA sequence: TGTGCCACCAGCAGGCCCGACAGGGGGGTGGATCAGCCCCAGCATTTT. This translates into CATSRPDRGVDQPQHF.